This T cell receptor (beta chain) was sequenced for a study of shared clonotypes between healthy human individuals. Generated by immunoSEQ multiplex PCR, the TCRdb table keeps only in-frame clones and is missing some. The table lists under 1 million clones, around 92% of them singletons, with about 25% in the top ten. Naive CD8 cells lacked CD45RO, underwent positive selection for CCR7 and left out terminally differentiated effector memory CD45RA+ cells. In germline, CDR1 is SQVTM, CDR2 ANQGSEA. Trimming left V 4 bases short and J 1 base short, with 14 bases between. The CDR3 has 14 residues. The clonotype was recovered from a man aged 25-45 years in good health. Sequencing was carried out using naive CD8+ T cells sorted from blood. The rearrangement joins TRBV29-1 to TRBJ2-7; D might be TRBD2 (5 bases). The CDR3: CSVVLGGSSYEQYF. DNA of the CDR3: TGCAGCGTTGTACTAGGAGGTAGTTCCTACGAGCAGTACTTC.